This TCR beta chain was obtained from a study of CXCR3-negative and CXCR3-positive naive CD8 T cells. The CDR3 sequence is 16 residues long. Germline V gene sequence: CDR1 MNHEY, CDR2 SVGAGI. It was by 5' RACE with UMI labels that the TRB cDNA libraries were prepared. Reprocessing the 5' RACE reads, TCRdb reports a single entry for every CDR3 protein and omits DNA. This sample contains approximately 4,900 distinct CDR3 sequences. The J gene is TRBJ1-6, the V gene TRBV6-5. This clonotype was sampled from a human donor in good health. Some clones in this sample may be carry-over from other donors' samples. Material: naive CXCR3- CD8+ T cells from blood. Subset indicated: CD45RO-CCR7+CD27+CD95- naive CD8+ T cells lacking CXCR3 (TNR3-). CDR3: CASNLGESSYNSPLHF.